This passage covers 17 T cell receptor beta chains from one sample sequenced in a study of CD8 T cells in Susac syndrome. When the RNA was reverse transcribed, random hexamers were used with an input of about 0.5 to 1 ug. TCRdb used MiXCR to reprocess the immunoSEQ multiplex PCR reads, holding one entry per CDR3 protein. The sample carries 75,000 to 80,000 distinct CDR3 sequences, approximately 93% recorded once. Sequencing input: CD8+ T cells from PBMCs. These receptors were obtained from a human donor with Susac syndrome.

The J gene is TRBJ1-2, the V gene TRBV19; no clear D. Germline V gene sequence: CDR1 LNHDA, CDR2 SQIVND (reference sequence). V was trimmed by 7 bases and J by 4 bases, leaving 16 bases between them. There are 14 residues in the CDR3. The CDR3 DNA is TGTGCCAGTACGGGCAGCCCCACTCTCTATGGCTACACCTTC. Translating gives CASTGSPTLYGYTF.

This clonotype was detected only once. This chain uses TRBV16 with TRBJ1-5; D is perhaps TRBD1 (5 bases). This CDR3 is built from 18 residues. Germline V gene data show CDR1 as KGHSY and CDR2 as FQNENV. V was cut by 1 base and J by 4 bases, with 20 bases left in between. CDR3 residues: CASSQFAGPGDGNQPQHF. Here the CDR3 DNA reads TGTGCCAGCAGCCAATTTGCCGGGCCGGGGGATGGTAATCAGCCCCAGCATTTT. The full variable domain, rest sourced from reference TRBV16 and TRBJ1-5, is GEEVAQTPKHLVRGEGQKAKLYCAPIKGHSYVFWYQQVLKNEFKFLISFQNENVFDETGMPKERFSAKCLPNSPCSLEIQATKLEDSAVYFCASSQFAGPGDGNQPQHFGDGTRLSIL.

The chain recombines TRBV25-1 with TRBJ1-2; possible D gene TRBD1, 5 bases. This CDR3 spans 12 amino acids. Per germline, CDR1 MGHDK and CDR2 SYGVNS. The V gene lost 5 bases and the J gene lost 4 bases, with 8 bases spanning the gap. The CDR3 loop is CASSSGGYGYTF. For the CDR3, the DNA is TGTGCCAGCAGTTCGGGGGGCTATGGCTACACCTTC.

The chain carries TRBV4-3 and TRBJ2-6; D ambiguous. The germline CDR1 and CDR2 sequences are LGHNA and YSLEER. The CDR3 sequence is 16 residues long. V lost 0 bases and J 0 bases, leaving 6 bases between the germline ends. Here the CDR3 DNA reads TGCGCCAGCAGCCAAGAAGGGCCCTCTGGGGCCAACGTCCTGACTTTC. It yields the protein CASSQEGPSGANVLTF.

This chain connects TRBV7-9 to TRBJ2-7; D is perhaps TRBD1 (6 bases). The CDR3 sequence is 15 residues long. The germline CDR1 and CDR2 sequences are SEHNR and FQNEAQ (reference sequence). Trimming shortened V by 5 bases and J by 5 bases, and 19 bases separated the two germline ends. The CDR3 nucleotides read TGTGCCAGCAGCCAATACTCCAGGGGTTTCGACGAGCAGTACTTC. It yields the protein CASSQYSRGFDEQYF. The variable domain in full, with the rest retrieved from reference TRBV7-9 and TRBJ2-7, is DTGVSQNPRHKITKRGQNVTFRCDPISEHNRLYWYRQTLGQGPEFLTYFQNEAQLEKSRLLSDRFSAERPKGSFSTLEIQRTEQGDSAMYLCASSQYSRGFDEQYFGPGTRLTVT.

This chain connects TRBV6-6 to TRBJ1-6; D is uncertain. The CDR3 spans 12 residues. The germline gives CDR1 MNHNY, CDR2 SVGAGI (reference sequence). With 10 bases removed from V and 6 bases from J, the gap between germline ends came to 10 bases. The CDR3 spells CAISEGNSPLHF. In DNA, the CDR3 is TGTGCCATTTCGGAGGGTAATTCACCCCTCCACTTT.

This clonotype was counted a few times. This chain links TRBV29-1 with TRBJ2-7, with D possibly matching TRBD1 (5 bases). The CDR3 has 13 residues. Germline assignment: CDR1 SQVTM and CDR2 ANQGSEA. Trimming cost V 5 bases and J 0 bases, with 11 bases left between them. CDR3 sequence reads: CSVLDSSSYEQYF. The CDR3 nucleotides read TGCAGCGTTCTCGACAGCAGCTCCTACGAGCAGTACTTC.

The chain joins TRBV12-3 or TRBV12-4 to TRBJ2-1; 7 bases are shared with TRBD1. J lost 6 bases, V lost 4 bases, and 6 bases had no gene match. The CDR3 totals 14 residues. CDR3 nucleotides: TGTGCCAGCAGTTGGGGACAGTTTTTCAATGAGCAGTTCTTC. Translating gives CASSWGQFFNEQFF.

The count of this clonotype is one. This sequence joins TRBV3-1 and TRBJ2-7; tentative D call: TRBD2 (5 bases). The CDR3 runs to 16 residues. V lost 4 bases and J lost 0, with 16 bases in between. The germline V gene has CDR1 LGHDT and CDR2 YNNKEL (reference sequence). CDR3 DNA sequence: TGTGCCAGCAGCCCTCTCTGGACTGAGAGCTCCTACGAGCAGTACTTC. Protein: CASSPLWTESSYEQYF.

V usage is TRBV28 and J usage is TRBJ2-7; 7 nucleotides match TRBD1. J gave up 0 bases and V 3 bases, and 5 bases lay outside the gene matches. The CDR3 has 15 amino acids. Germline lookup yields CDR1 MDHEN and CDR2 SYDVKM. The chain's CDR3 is CASSLTGKGSYEQYF. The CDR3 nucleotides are TGTGCCAGCAGTTTGACAGGGAAGGGCTCCTACGAGCAGTACTTC.

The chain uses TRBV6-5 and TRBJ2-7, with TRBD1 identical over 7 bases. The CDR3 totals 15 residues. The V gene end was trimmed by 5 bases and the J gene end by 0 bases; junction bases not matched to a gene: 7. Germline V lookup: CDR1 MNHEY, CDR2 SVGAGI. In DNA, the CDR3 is TGTGCCAGCAGTCCTAAGACAGGGCACTCCTACGAGCAGTACTTC. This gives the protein CASSPKTGHSYEQYF.

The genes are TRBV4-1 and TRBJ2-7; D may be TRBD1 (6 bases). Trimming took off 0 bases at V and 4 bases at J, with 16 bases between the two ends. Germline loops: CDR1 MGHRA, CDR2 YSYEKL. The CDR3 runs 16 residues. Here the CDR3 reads CASSQEWSRGRYEQYF. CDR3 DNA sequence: TGCGCCAGCAGCCAAGAATGGAGCAGGGGCAGGTACGAGCAGTACTTC.

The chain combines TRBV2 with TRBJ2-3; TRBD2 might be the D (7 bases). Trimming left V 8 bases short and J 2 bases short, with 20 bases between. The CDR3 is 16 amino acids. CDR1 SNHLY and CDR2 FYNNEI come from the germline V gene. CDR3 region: CASPPGAGAITDTQYF. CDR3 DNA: TGTGCCAGCCCTCCCGGGGCGGGGGCCATCACAGATACGCAGTATTTT.

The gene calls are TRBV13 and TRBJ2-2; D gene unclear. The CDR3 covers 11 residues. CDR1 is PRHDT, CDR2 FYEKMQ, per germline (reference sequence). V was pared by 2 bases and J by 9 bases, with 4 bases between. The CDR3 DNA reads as TGTGCCAGCAGCTTAAGCAGGGAGCTGTTTTTT. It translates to CASSLSRELFF.

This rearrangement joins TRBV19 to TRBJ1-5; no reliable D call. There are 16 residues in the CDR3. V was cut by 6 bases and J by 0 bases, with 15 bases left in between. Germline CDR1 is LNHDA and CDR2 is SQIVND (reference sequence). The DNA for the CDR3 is TGTGCCAGTAGGGAAACAGACTTTTATAGCAATCAGCCCCAGCATTTT. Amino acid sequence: CASRETDFYSNQPQHF.

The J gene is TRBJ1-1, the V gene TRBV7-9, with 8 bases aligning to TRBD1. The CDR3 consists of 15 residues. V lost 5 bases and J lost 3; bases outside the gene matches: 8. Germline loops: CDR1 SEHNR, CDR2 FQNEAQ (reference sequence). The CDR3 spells CASSLRTGRDTEAFF. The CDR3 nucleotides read TGTGCCAGCAGCCTCCGGACAGGGCGGGACACTGAAGCTTTCTTT.

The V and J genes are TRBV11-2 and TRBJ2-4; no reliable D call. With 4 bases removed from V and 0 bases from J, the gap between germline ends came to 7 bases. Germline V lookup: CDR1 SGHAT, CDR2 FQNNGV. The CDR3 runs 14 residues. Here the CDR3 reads CASSSVIAKNIQYF. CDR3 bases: TGTGCCAGCAGCTCTGTCATAGCCAAAAACATTCAGTACTTC.